The clone carrying this TCR beta chain has a single count. Clones were read by immunoSEQ multiplex PCR, and TCRdb kept only the in-frame ones, dropping some. The sample has tens of thousands of clones; roughly 90% are singletons. The CDR3 runs to 15 residues. CDR1 is KGHSH, CDR2 LQKENI, per germline. V lost 2 bases to trimming and J lost 4 bases, with 12 bases between them. The sample originates from a study of T cells in localized non-small cell lung cancer. The sequence derives from a man aged 35 to 69 with stage I squamous cell lung carcinoma. Sequenced material: peripheral blood, taken before any cancer treatment. V and J are TRBV18 and TRBJ1-3; D might be TRBD1 (5 bases). CDR3 nucleotide sequence: TGTGCCAGCTCACCAGGCACTGGGGCAGGAAACACCATATATTTT. Translated: CASSPGTGAGNTIYF.